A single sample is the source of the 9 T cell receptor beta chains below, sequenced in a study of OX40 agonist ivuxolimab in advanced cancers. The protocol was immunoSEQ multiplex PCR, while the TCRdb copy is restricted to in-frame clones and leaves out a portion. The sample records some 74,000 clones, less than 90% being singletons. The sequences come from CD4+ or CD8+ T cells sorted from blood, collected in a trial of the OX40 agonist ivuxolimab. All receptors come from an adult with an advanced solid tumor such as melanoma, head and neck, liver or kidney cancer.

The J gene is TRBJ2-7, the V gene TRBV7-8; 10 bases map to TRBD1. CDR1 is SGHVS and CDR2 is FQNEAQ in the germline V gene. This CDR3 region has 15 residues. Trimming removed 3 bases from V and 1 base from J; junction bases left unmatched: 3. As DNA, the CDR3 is TGTGCCAGCAGCTTGTGGACAGGGGGGTCCTACGAGCAGTACTTC. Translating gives CASSLWTGGSYEQYF.

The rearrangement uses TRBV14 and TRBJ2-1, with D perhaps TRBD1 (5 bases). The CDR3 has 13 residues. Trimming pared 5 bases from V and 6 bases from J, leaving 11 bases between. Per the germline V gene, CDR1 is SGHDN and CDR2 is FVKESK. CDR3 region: CASSWPQGNEQFF. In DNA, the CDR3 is TGTGCCAGCAGCTGGCCCCAGGGCAATGAGCAGTTCTTC.

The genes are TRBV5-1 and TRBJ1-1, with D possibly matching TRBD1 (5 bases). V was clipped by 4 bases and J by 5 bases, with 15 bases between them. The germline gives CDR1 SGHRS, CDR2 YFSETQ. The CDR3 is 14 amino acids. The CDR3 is CASSPQGGRTEAFF. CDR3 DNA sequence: TGCGCCAGCAGCCCTCAGGGTGGAAGAACTGAAGCTTTCTTT.

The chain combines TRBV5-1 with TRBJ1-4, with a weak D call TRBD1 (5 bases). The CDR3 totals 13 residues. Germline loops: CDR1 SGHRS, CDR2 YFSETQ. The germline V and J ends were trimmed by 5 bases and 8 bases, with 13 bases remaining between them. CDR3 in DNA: TGCGCCAGCAGTCTGGGGACGGGGGAAAAACTGTTTTTT. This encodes CASSLGTGEKLFF.

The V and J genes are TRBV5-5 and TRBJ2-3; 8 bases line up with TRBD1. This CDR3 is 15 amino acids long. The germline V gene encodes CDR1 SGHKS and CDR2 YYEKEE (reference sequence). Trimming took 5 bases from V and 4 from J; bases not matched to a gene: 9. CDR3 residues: CASRIRDRSPDTQYF. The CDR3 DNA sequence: TGTGCCAGCAGAATCCGGGACAGGTCCCCAGATACGCAGTATTTT.

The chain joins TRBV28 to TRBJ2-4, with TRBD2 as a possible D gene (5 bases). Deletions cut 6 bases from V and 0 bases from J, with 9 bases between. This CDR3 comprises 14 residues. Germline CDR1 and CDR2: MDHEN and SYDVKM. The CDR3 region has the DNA TGTGCCAGCAGCGGGATGGGAGCCAAAAACATTCAGTACTTC. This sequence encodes CASSGMGAKNIQYF.

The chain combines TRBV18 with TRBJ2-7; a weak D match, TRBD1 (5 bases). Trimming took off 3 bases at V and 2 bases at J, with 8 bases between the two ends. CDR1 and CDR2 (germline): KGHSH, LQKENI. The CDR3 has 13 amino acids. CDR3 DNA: TGTGCCAGCTCACCGCAGGGTCCCTACGAGCAGTACTTC. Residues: CASSPQGPYEQYF. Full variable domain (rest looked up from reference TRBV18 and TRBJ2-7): NAGVMQNPRHLVRRRGQEARLRCSPMKGHSHVYWYRQLPEEGLKFMVYLQKENIIDESGMPKERFSAEFPKEGPSILRIQQVVRGDSAAYFCASSPQGPYEQYFGPGTRLTVT.

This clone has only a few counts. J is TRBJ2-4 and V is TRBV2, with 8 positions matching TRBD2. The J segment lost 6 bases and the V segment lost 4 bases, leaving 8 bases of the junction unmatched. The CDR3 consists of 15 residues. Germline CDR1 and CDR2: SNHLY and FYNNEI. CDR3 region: CASSAQTSGVNIQYF. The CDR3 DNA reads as TGTGCCAGCAGTGCCCAAACTAGCGGAGTAAACATTCAGTACTTC.

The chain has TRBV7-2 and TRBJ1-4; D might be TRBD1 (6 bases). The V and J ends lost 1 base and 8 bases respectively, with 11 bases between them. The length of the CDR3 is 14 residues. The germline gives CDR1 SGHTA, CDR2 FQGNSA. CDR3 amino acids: CASSLGHRVEKLFF. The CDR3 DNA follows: TGTGCCAGCAGCTTAGGCCACAGGGTCGAAAAACTGTTTTTT.